This is a list of T cell receptor beta chains from one sample in a study of blood T cell repertoires in COVID-19. Sequencing used immunoSEQ multiplex PCR; TCRdb keeps in-frame clones, though not all of them. The sample lists around 390,000 clones; more than 75% were seen once. Sample: PBMCs or T cells enriched from blood (not recorded which). The source is a woman aged 45-59 years who had recovered from COVID-19. The CDR3 runs from the conserved cysteine through the conserved F or W. Fields, in order: J gene, V gene, CDR3 protein.

TRBJ2-7,TRBV5-1,CASSLGDRGYEQYF
TRBJ2-1,TRBV7-3,CASSLTQGTYNEQFF
TRBJ2-7,TRBV6-1,CASSDYTGETYEQYF
TRBJ2-5,TRBV9,CASSLNGQEETQYF
TRBJ1-1,TRBV15,CATSRVRDTLSPEAFF
TRBJ2-5,TRBV6-2/TRBV6-3,CASSTTKQGAAQYF
TRBJ1-2,TRBV12-3/TRBV12-4,CASSDDRVYGYTF
TRBJ2-1,TRBV7-3,CASSWGLLGNEQFF
TRBJ1-5,TRBV25-1,CASSTGSNQPQHF
TRBJ2-1,TRBV15,CATSRVGGGYNEQFF
TRBJ1-2,TRBV10-3,CAIGGTNYGYTF
TRBJ1-1,TRBV19,CASNIPGQGAAEAFF
TRBJ1-2,TRBV19,CASTEQGKGYTF
TRBJ2-3,TRBV6-2/TRBV6-3,CASSYSGGGGGTQYF
TRBJ1-2,TRBV5-6,CARSWGQGGYGYTF
TRBJ2-1,TRBV4-3,CASSQVGGANNEQFF
TRBJ2-1,TRBV7-3,CASSSRSAGASGNEQFF
TRBJ1-6,TRBV3-1/TRBV3-2,CASSNGQGISPLHF
TRBJ2-2,TRBV10-3,CAISARTGVGTGELFF